This T cell receptor (beta chain) is from a study of blood T cell repertoires in COVID-19. About the research overall: Samples came from the United States, Italy and Spain, spanning acute and convalescent COVID-19. In each case, the material was cDNA or gDNA derived from T cells, B-cell-depleted T cells, or PBMCs.

Original processing methods: How many nucleated cells were present was estimated from reference gene primer amplification. The method was immunoSEQ multiplex PCR; TCRdb's version includes in-frame clones alone and lacks a portion of them. The V and J calls and clone size are taken from that table; D and trimming were inferred from the DNA. The repertoire holds about 480,000 clones, with roughly nine tenths as singletons. The CDR3 runs 12 residues. Germline V gene sequence: CDR1 ENHRY, CDR2 SYGVKD. V gave up 4 bases and J gave up 1 base, with 4 bases separating them. Seattle enrolled patients during active infection and tracked them longitudinally.

V gene TRBV10-3 combines with J gene TRBJ1-1; no firm D call. This receptor was taken from a woman between 45 and 60 years old with COVID-19, enrolled during active disease. The sample taken for sequencing was peripheral blood. The CDR3 region is CAISVSNTEAFF. The CDR3 DNA reads TGTGCCATCAGTGTATCGAACACTGAAGCTTTCTTT.